This TCR beta chain is from a study of vaccination and CD4 T cells after COVID-19. Study-wide context: SARS-CoV-2 was confirmed by nasal swab PCR; disease was mild in fewer than ten, severe in one. The interval from dose two to post-vaccine sampling had a median of approximately 70 days, and it ranged from 14 to 241. Six men and four women formed the convalescents, two being Hispanic. Stimulation used overlapping spike peptides from SARS-CoV-2, HCoV-NL63, HCoV-OC43 and HCoV-229E.

Treatment of the sample: approximately 9-day PBMC culture with coronavirus spike peptide pools or control peptides (ViraFEST assay). The assay that was used to sequence DNA from cultured CD4+ T cells was the Oncomine TCR Beta short-read assay. Each CDR3 protein gets one entry after TCRdb re-called the PCR reads with MiXCR. The data hold 15,000 to 20,000 distinct CDR3 sequences, with roughly 52% observed a single time. Details on this clonotype: The antigen remains undetermined.

There are 16 residues in the CDR3. V was pared by 4 bases and J by 0 bases, with 13 bases between. The source is a human donor who had recovered from COVID-19. The sequencing input was CD4+ T cells from blood, cultured in vitro. The chain carries TRBV12-3 or TRBV12-4 and TRBJ1-5; a possible D gene is TRBD1 (5 bases). CDR3 region: CASSYSGSYSNQPQHF. The DNA of the CDR3 is TGTGCCAGCAGTTATTCAGGGTCTTATAGCAATCAGCCCCAGCATTTT.